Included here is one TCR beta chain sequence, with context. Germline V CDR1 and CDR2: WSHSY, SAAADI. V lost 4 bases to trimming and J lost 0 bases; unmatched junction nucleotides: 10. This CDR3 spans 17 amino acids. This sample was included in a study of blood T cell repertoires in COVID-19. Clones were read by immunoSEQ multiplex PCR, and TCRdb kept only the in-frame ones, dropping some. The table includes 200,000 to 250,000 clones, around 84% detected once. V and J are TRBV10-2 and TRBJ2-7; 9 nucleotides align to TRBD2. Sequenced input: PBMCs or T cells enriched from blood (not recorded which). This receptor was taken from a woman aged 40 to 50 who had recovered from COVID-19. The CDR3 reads CASSVVRLAASSYEQYF. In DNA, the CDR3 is TGCGCCAGCAGTGTGGTTCGACTAGCGGCTAGCTCCTACGAGCAGTACTTC.